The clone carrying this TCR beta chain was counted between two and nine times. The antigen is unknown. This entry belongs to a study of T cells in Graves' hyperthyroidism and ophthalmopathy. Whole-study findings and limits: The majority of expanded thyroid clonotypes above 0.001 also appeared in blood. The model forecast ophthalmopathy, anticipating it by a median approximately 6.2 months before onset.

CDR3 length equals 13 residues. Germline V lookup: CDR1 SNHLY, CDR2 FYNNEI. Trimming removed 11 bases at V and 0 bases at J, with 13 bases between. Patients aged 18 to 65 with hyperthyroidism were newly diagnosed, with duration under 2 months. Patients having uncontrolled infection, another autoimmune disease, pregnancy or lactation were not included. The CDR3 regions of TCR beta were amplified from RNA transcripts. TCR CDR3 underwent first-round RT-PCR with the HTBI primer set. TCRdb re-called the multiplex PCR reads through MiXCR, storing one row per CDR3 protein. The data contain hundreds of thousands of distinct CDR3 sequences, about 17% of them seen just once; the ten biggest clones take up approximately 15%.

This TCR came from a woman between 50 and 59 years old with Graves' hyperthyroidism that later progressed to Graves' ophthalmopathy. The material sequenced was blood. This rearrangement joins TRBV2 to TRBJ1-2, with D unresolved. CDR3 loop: CASQAATNYGYTF. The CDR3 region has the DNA TGTGCCTCTCAGGCGGCTACTAACTATGGCTACACCTTC.